The 22 T cell receptor beta chains presented below share a single source sample, sequenced in a study of blood T cell repertoires in COVID-19. Sequenced by immunoSEQ multiplex PCR; TCRdb stores in-frame clones only, minus some. The sample lists under 300,000 clones; about 91% were seen once. Sequenced: PBMCs or T cells enriched from blood (not recorded which). The receptors here all came from a human donor in a cohort exposed to, infected with or recovered from COVID-19 (not recorded which). The donor label of this sample is uncertain.

In its sample, this clone was seen a few times. The chain is built from TRBV7-9 and TRBJ1-1; D is unresolved. The V gene lost 2 bases and the J gene lost 2 bases, with 6 bases spanning the gap. Germline V gene sequence: CDR1 SEHNR, CDR2 FQNEAQ (reference sequence). The CDR3 has 13 residues. CDR3 coding DNA: TGTGCCAGCAGCTTAACAGACAACACTGAAGCTTTCTTT. Encoded protein: CASSLTDNTEAFF.

A few counts support this clone. This chain connects TRBV29-1 to TRBJ2-2; 9 nucleotides match TRBD1. The junction had 6 bases not matched to a gene; V was cut back by 7 bases and J by 6 bases. In germline, CDR1 is SQVTM, CDR2 ANQGSEA. This CDR3 spans 13 amino acids. In nucleotides, the CDR3 is TGCAGCGCCCGGGACAGGGAAGCCGGGGAGCTGTTTTTT. Protein sequence: CSARDREAGELFF.

This chain links TRBV5-1 with TRBJ2-3; D is perhaps TRBD2 (7 bases). Germline CDR1 SGHRS, CDR2 YFSETQ. The V end was cut by 0 bases, the J end by 3 bases, with 14 bases between. The CDR3 is 16 residues long. CDR3 amino acids: CASSLAWGGRTDTQYF. Written as DNA, the CDR3 is TGCGCCAGCAGCTTGGCCTGGGGGGGCCGTACAGATACGCAGTATTTT.

This clone was counted only a few times. The V gene is TRBV28, the J gene TRBJ1-4; 7 nucleotides agree with TRBD1. CDR1 is MDHEN and CDR2 is SYDVKM in the germline V gene. The CDR3 length is 16 residues. The V and J ends lost 4 bases and 7 bases, in that order; junction bases with no gene match: 12. In DNA form, the CDR3 reads TGTGCCAGCAGTTCCCCGGAGGGGGCAAGGGTTGAAAAACTGTTTTTT. Its translation is CASSSPEGARVEKLFF.

The genes are TRBV7-9 and TRBJ2-7; D may be TRBD2 (5 bases). The CDR3 is made up of 14 amino acids. In germline, CDR1 is SEHNR, CDR2 FQNEAQ (reference sequence). Trimming removed 4 bases at V and 3 bases at J, with 13 bases between. CDR3 DNA: TGTGCCAGCAGCTCCGAGGGAAACCTCTACGAGCAGTACTTC. This gives the protein CASSSEGNLYEQYF.

The chain uses TRBV21-1 and TRBJ1-1; TRBD1, the table's D call, was not compared with the DNA. TRBV21-1 is described as a pseudogene. This CDR3 spans 14 amino acids. CDR3 region: CSPVGAHSNTEAFF. CDR3 coding DNA: TGTTCCCCGGTGGGGGCACACTCGAACACTGAAGCTTTCTTT.

V and J are TRBV25-1 and TRBJ2-6; 8 nucleotides line up with TRBD2. V was clipped by 5 bases and J by 2 bases; unmatched bases: 8. The CDR3 totals 17 residues. In germline, CDR1 is MGHDK, CDR2 SYGVNS. The CDR3 sequence is CASSQTSGEAGANVLTF. The CDR3 coding sequence is TGTGCCAGCAGTCAAACTAGCGGCGAGGCTGGGGCCAACGTCCTGACTTTC.

The gene calls are TRBV27 and TRBJ1-2; D remains unclear. CDR1 is MNHEY, CDR2 SMNVEV, per germline (reference sequence). V was clipped by 6 bases and J by 8 bases, with 16 bases between them. The CDR3 is 13 amino acids. The CDR3 DNA reads as TGTGCCAGCAGAAGTGACGGGTCGCGCGGCTACACCTTC. It encodes CASRSDGSRGYTF.

The chain carries TRBV25-1 and TRBJ1-6; no firm D call. The V end was cut by 4 bases, the J end by 6 bases, with 10 bases between. There are 14 residues in the CDR3. CDR1 is MGHDK, CDR2 SYGVNS, per germline. The CDR3 is CASSVSGRNSPLHF. The CDR3 DNA follows: TGTGCCAGCAGTGTTTCTGGGCGTAATTCACCCCTCCACTTT. Complete variable domain (other parts from reference TRBV25-1 and TRBJ1-6): EADIYQTPRYLVIGTGKKITLECSQTMGHDKMYWYQQDPGMELHLIHYSYGVNSTEKGDLSSESTVSRIRTEHFPLTLESARPSHTSQYLCASSVSGRNSPLHFGNGTRLTVT.

The chain combines TRBV6-1 with TRBJ2-5; 8 bases line up with TRBD1. V trimming: 2 bases; J trimming: 6 bases; junction bases outside the gene matches: 8. The CDR3 extends over 15 amino acids. Germline V gives CDR1 MNHNS, CDR2 SASEGT. CDR3 sequence reads: CASSEMATGGKTQYF. In DNA form, the CDR3 reads TGTGCCAGCAGTGAAATGGCTACAGGGGGAAAGACCCAGTACTTC.

This rearrangement joins TRBV12-5 to TRBJ1-2, with a tentative D call TRBD1 (6 bases). Trimming shortened V by 3 bases and J by 6 bases, and 17 bases separated the two germline ends. Germline loops: CDR1 LGHNT, CDR2 FRNRAP. The CDR3 contains 15 residues. CDR3 residues: CASGLASAGAHGYTF. The CDR3 DNA sequence: TGTGCTAGTGGTTTAGCCTCCGCGGGGGCGCATGGCTACACCTTC.

The chain is built from TRBV2 and TRBJ1-3; tentative D call: TRBD1 (6 bases). Germline V lookup: CDR1 SNHLY, CDR2 FYNNEI. The CDR3 contains 15 residues. V shed 6 bases and J shed 0 bases, with 12 bases lying between them. The DNA for the CDR3 is TGTGCCAGCAGCGAGGGACACAGCTCTGGAAACACCATATATTTT. Translating gives CASSEGHSSGNTIYF.

V gene TRBV5-1 combines with J gene TRBJ2-2; weak D call: TRBD2 (7 bases). This CDR3 is 13 amino acids long. Germline assignment: CDR1 SGHRS and CDR2 YFSETQ. Between the trimmed V and J ends, which lost 3 bases and 6 bases, there was a span of 9 bases. The CDR3 is CASSWGGPGELFF. The DNA for the CDR3 is TGCGCCAGCAGCTGGGGGGGCCCCGGGGAGCTGTTTTTT.

The V call is TRBV11-3, the J call TRBJ2-2; perhaps TRBD2 as D (6 bases). The length of the CDR3 is 14 residues. Germline assignment: CDR1 SGHNT and CDR2 YENEEA. V was pared by 1 base and J by 5 bases, with 8 bases between. The CDR3 DNA sequence: TGTGCCAGCAGCTTAGGGGCGGGAACCGGGGAGCTGTTTTTT. This translates into CASSLGAGTGELFF.

This chain joins TRBV29-1 and TRBJ2-3; possible D gene TRBD2, 6 bases. The CDR3 is 13 residues long. Germline V gene data show CDR1 as SQVTM and CDR2 as ANQGSEA. The V gene lost 4 bases and the J gene lost 3 bases, with 11 bases spanning the gap. The CDR3 DNA is TGCAGCGTTGGGGGGGACCCAACAGATACGCAGTATTTT. This translates into CSVGGDPTDTQYF.

The genes are TRBV5-5 and TRBJ1-1; D remains unclear. The CDR3 length is 14 residues. Looked up from germline, CDR1 is SGHKS and CDR2 is YYEKEE (reference sequence). Trimming stripped 4 bases from V and 3 bases from J, with 13 bases between. The CDR3 DNA reads as TGTGCCAGCAGCCCGGTATCCCGGGACACTGAAGCTTTCTTT. This codes for CASSPVSRDTEAFF.

The chain recombines TRBV21-1 with TRBJ1-3; TRBD1 is the table's D call and was not checked against the DNA. TRBV21-1 is described as a pseudogene. This CDR3 spans 16 amino acids. The chain's CDR3 is CASSKGAGFSGNTIYF. CDR3 nucleotides: TGTGCCAGCAGCAAAGGGGCCGGATTCTCTGGAAACACCATATATTTT.

The chain recombines TRBV7-2 with TRBJ2-1, with 7 bases lining up with TRBD2. Unmatched junction bases numbered 12, after V lost 5 bases and J lost 8 bases. This CDR3 comprises 15 residues. The germline gives CDR1 SGHTA, CDR2 FQGNSA. The DNA of the CDR3 is TGTGCCAGCAGCCCTTGGGCAAGCGGGGAGGATGAGCAGTTCTTC. Its protein product is CASSPWASGEDEQFF. Full variable domain (outside the CDR3, taken from reference TRBV7-2 and TRBJ2-1): GAGVSQSPSNKVTEKGKDVELRCDPISGHTALYWYRQSLGQGLEFLIYFQGNSAPDKSGLPSDRFSAERTGGSVSTLTIQRTQQEDSAVYLCASSPWASGEDEQFFGPGTRLTVL.

This chain uses TRBV7-6 with TRBJ1-1, with D hard to call. V was trimmed by 2 bases and J by 4 bases, leaving 14 bases between them. This CDR3 region has 15 residues. Germline CDR1 reads SGHVS; CDR2 reads FNYEAQ. The chain's CDR3 is CASSLTGRESTEAFF. The CDR3 DNA reads as TGTGCCAGCAGCTTAACGGGGAGGGAGAGCACTGAAGCTTTCTTT.

This clone was seen a handful of times. The chain uses TRBV5-4 and TRBJ1-1, with a possible D match to TRBD1 (5 bases). The V and J ends lost 0 bases and 4 bases respectively, with 13 bases between them. The CDR3 loop spans 15 amino acids. Germline V gene data show CDR1 as SGHNT and CDR2 as YYREEE (reference sequence). The DNA for the CDR3 is TGTGCCAGCAGCTTGGGAACGGGGGAGACCACTGAAGCTTTCTTT. Its protein product is CASSLGTGETTEAFF.

The table lists this clone with a count of one. The chain links TRBV15 to TRBJ1-1; D possibly corresponds to TRBD1 (6 bases). The germline V gene has CDR1 LNHNV and CDR2 YYDKDF (reference sequence). CDR3 length: 14 residues. V was cut by 0 bases and J by 12 bases, with 17 bases left in between. DNA of the CDR3: TGTGCCACCAGCAGAGATTTCGTGGCAGGGGTAACTTTCTTT. Encoded protein: CATSRDFVAGVTFF.

V usage is TRBV4-2 and J usage is TRBJ2-3, with 10 bases that match TRBD2. Per the germline V gene, CDR1 is LGHNA and CDR2 is YNFKEQ. The CDR3 totals 18 residues. Trimming took 0 bases from V and 2 from J; bases not matched to a gene: 8. The DNA for the CDR3 is TGTGCCAGCAGCCAAGATAGGGCTAGCGGGGGAGCCACAGATACGCAGTATTTT. Protein sequence: CASSQDRASGGATDTQYF.